This T cell receptor beta chain was profiled in a study of breast tumors, draining lymph nodes, adjacent tissues. Breast cancer patients provided tissue from their axillary draining lymph nodes. In TCRdb, the multiplex PCR reads were re-called with MiXCR into one record per CDR3 protein. This sample carries around 290,000 distinct CDR3 sequences, more than 30% of them seen once, and the ten largest clones take 0.85% to 1.3%. Ten or more counts support this clonotype. The V gene's germline CDR1 is SGHDN and CDR2 FVKESK. The CDR3 consists of 14 residues. V was trimmed by 1 base and J by 11 bases, leaving 15 bases between them.

The TCR was taken from a female donor with breast cancer. Some clones in this sample may be carry-over from other donors' samples. The rearrangement uses TRBV14 and TRBJ2-1, with a possible D match to TRBD1 (5 bases). Sample: axillary lymph node tissue. The CDR3, as DNA: TGTGCCAGCAGCCAAGGGATCTCAGGGTCGAAGCAGTTCTTC. Encoded protein: CASSQGISGSKQFF.